This T cell receptor (beta chain) derives from a study of PD-L1 blockade in urothelial cancer. The sample's time point: pretreatment peripheral blood. This clone was recorded a few times. Some clones are missing from TCRdb's copy, which holds only in-frame ones; the method was immunoSEQ multiplex PCR. This sample has 100,000 to 150,000 clones; about 81% occur once, and the top ten carry around 3.2%. This clonotype was obtained from a middle-aged man with urothelial cancer. The sequencing here drew on PBMCs, taken around atezolizumab (anti-PD-L1) treatment.

CDR3 sequence: CASSFYTGGQETQYF. The DNA for the CDR3 is TGTGCCAGCAGCTTTTACACAGGGGGCCAAGAGACCCAGTACTTC. This chain links TRBV11-2 with TRBJ2-5, with TRBD1 identical over 8 bases. With 3 bases clipped from V and 1 base from J, the junction kept 4 bases outside the gene matches. The CDR3 contains 15 residues. In germline, CDR1 is SGHAT, CDR2 FQNNGV.